Listed below are T cell receptor beta chains from one sample, sequenced in a study of T cells in Graves' hyperthyroidism and ophthalmopathy. MiXCR was run by TCRdb on the multiplex PCR reads, yielding one entry per CDR3 protein. The repertoire includes 300,000 to 350,000 distinct CDR3 sequences, 15% to 20% of them detected once, and approximately 54% sits in the top ten. Sequences were obtained from blood. Receptors originate from a woman aged 50 to 60 with Graves' hyperthyroidism. Both conserved end residues are part of each CDR3. A D gene is named only where the DNA matches it firmly. Clone size is given for some rows only: seen once, a few or many times, or a class if the clone is expanded.

TRBV12-3/TRBV12-4	TRBD1	TRBJ2-3	few	16	TGTGCCAGCAGTTTTCATCCCGGCCAGGGGGAAGATACGCAGTATTTT	CASSFHPGQGEDTQYF
TRBV12-3/TRBV12-4	.	TRBJ2-1	many	16	TGTGCCAGCAGACCGGGACGGAGGAGCTCCTACAATGAGCAGTTCTTC	CASRPGRRSSYNEQFF
TRBV7-3	.	TRBJ2-6	.	15	TGTGCCAGCAGCCCCCACAGCTCTGGGGCCAACGTCCTGACTTTC	CASSPHSSGANVLTF
TRBV3-1	.	TRBJ2-5	.	16	TGTGCCAGCAGCCAAGTGCCGGGGGTGGTCCAAGAGACCCAGTACTTC	CASSQVPGVVQETQYF
TRBV7-8	.	TRBJ2-5	.	14	TGTGCCAGCAGCTTCGCGGGGGCTGGGGAGACCCAGTACTTC	CASSFAGAGETQYF
TRBV6-1	.	TRBJ2-7	many	11	TGTGCCAGCATGGGGACACGCGAGCAGTACTTC	CASMGTREQYF
TRBV6-2/TRBV6-3	.	TRBJ2-1	many	12	TGTGCCAGCGGGCAGGGGATCAATGAGCAGTTCTTC	CASGQGINEQFF
TRBV20-1	.	TRBJ1-2	few	15	TGCAGTGCTAGAGATCTGCGGGGGGCGCACTATGGCTACACCTTC	CSARDLRGAHYGYTF
TRBV20-1	TRBD2	TRBJ2-5	.	12	TGCAGCGCGGGGGGGTTGGGAGAGACCCAGTACTTC	CSAGGLGETQYF
TRBV2	TRBD2	TRBJ2-2	.	14	TGTGCCAGCAGGGGGGGGACTACCACCGGGGAGCTGTTTTTT	CASRGGTTTGELFF
TRBV7-9	.	TRBJ2-3	many	16	TGTGCCAGCAGCTCCCTGGGGGGGGCAAACACAGATACGCAGTATTTT	CASSSLGGANTDTQYF
TRBV11-1	.	TRBJ2-1	many	13	TGTGCCAGCAGCTTAGCGCCCGACAATGAGCAGTTCTTC	CASSLAPDNEQFF
TRBV27	.	TRBJ2-3	many	13	TGTGCCAGCAGTTTATCGCACCCCTCCGCGCAGTATTTT	CASSLSHPSAQYF
TRBV6-1	.	TRBJ2-7	.	13	TGTGCCATCCGGGGACGCGGCTCGGGGGAGCAGTACTTC	CAIRGRGSGEQYF
TRBV6-1	.	TRBJ1-5	many	14	TGTGCCAGCACTCGTTCGGGGGGCAATCAGCCCCAGCATTTT	CASTRSGGNQPQHF
TRBV30	TRBD2	TRBJ2-1	many	17	TGTGCCTGGACCTCTCGGCCGGGACTAGCGGAGTACAATGAGCAGTTCTTC	CAWTSRPGLAEYNEQFF
TRBV7-2	.	TRBJ1-4	.	13	TGTGCCAGCAGCACGGACAGCCATGAAAAACTGTTTTTT	CASSTDSHEKLFF
TRBV11-1	.	TRBJ2-1	few	14	TGTGCCAGCAGCTGGCGGGACAGATACAATGAGCAGTTCTTC	CASSWRDRYNEQFF
TRBV9	.	TRBJ1-1	.	14	TGTGCCAGCAGCGGTGGACCAACAGGGCAGGCAGCTTTCTTT	CASSGGPTGQAAFF
TRBV27	TRBD2	TRBJ2-2	few	17	TGTGCCAGCAGGAGACTAGCGGGAGGGGTGTACACCGGGGAGCTGTTTTTT	CASRRLAGGVYTGELFF
TRBV4-2	TRBD2	TRBJ2-7	many	17	TGTGCCAGCAGCCACTACGGGACTAGCGGGAAACCCTACGAGCAGTACTTC	CASSHYGTSGKPYEQYF
TRBV20-1	TRBD1	TRBJ2-3	many	12	TGCAGTGCTGGACAGGGCCCAGATACGCAGTATTTT	CSAGQGPDTQYF
TRBV13	.	TRBJ2-1	many	14	TGTGCCAGCAGCTTAGCCTTAGACCCGCCGTCGTCGTTCTTC	CASSLALDPPSSFF
TRBV20-1	TRBD2	TRBJ2-3	few	13	TGCAGTGCTCCTAGCGGGAGAGGAGATACGCAGTATTTT	CSAPSGRGDTQYF
TRBV6-2/TRBV6-3	.	TRBJ2-7	.	15	TGTGCCAGCAGTGCTCGAGGGGACTCTGTCTACGAGCAGTACTTC	CASSARGDSVYEQYF
TRBV30	.	TRBJ2-7	many	11	TGTGCCGGGGAAGCCTCCTACGAGCAGTACTTC	CAGEASYEQYF
TRBV6-1	TRBD1	TRBJ1-2	.	13	TGTGCCAGCAGCCCACAGGGGACCTATGGCTACACCTTC	CASSPQGTYGYTF
TRBV30	TRBD2	TRBJ2-3	.	13	TGTGCCAGAGCGGGGTGGGGAAAAAATACGCAGTATTTT	CARAGWGKNTQYF